The next 13 T cell receptor beta chains were all read from a single sample in a study of blood T cell repertoires in COVID-19. Some clones are missing from TCRdb's copy, which holds only in-frame ones; the method was immunoSEQ multiplex PCR. The table lists around 290,000 clones, nearly 90% of them singletons. Sequencing input: PBMCs or T cells enriched from blood (not recorded which). Receptor source: a woman in her 30s who had recovered from COVID-19.

V and J are TRBV9 and TRBJ2-1; TRBD2 matches 12 bases. The germline V gene encodes CDR1 SGDLS and CDR2 YYNGEE. This CDR3 contains 15 residues. With 5 bases clipped from V and 6 bases from J, the junction kept 6 bases outside the gene matches. The CDR3 bases are TGTGCCAGCAGTCTGACTAGCGGGGGTCTCAATGAGCAGTTCTTC. This sequence encodes CASSLTSGGLNEQFF.

This clone was seen only once. This specimen includes other DNA sequences encoding the same CDR3. The chain employs TRBV19 and TRBJ1-1; 9 nucleotides match TRBD1. CDR1 is LNHDA, CDR2 SQIVND, per germline (reference sequence). The CDR3 extends over 14 amino acids. The V gene end was trimmed by 3 bases and the J gene end by 5 bases; junction bases not matched to a gene: 4. The CDR3 coding sequence is TGTGCCAGTAGTATCGGGACAGGGAGGACTGAAGCTTTCTTT. This sequence encodes CASSIGTGRTEAFF. Using reference TRBV19 and TRBJ1-1 for the parts outside the CDR3, the full variable domain is DGGITQSPKYLFRKEGQNVTLSCEQNLNHDAMYWYRQDPGQGLRLIYYSQIVNDFQKGDIAEGYSVSREKKESFPLTVTSAQKNPTAFYLCASSIGTGRTEAFFGQGTRLTVV.

The chain carries TRBV5-1 and TRBJ1-1; no clear D gene. Germline CDR1 and CDR2: SGHRS and YFSETQ. The CDR3 consists of 18 residues. The V end was cut by 3 bases, the J end by 1 base, with 22 bases between. The DNA of the CDR3 is TGCGCCAGCAGCTACGCAGCGGGCTTTACGGTCCAGAACACTGAAGCTTTCTTT. Protein sequence: CASSYAAGFTVQNTEAFF.

The V gene is TRBV4-2, the J gene TRBJ2-7, with unresolved D. Between the trimmed V and J ends, which lost 1 base and 7 bases, there was a span of 8 bases. This CDR3 is built from 12 residues. Germline-derived CDR1 and CDR2 are LGHNA and YNFKEQ. CDR3 nucleotides: TGTGCCAGCAGCCAAGTTTCGAGAGAGCAGTACTTC. Protein product: CASSQVSREQYF.

The chain has TRBV11-3 and TRBJ1-1; 9 bases are a match to TRBD1. The germline gives CDR1 SGHNT, CDR2 YENEEA. The trim removed 2 bases at V and 5 bases at J, leaving 9 bases unmatched. CDR3 length equals 16 residues. CDR3 DNA sequence: TGTGCCAGCAGCTTATATGAGGGGACAGGGTGGACTGAAGCTTTCTTT. Amino acid sequence: CASSLYEGTGWTEAFF. Together with reference TRBV11-3 and TRBJ1-1, the CDR3 gives the full variable domain: EAGVVQSPRYKIIEKKQPVAFWCNPISGHNTLYWYLQNLGQGPELLIRYENEEAVDDSQLPKDRFSAERLKGVDSTLKIQPAELGDSAVYLCASSLYEGTGWTEAFFGQGTRLTVV.

The rearrangement links TRBV30 to TRBJ2-5; 8 bases map to TRBD2. Germline trimming cut 2 bases from V and 3 bases from J; bases unmatched to any gene: 8. The germline V gene encodes CDR1 GTSNPN and CDR2 SVGIG (reference sequence). CDR3 length: 15 residues. CDR3 nucleotide sequence: TGTGCCTGGAGTCTCGGGGGGGGCGGGAAAGAGACCCAGTACTTC. This codes for CAWSLGGGGKETQYF. Using reference TRBV30 and TRBJ2-5 for the parts outside the CDR3, the full variable domain is SQTIHQWPATLVQPVGSPLSLECTVEGTSNPNLYWYRQAAGRGLQLLFYSVGIGQISSEVPQNLSASRPQDRQFILSSKKLLLSDSGFYLCAWSLGGGGKETQYFGPGTRLLVL.

This chain links TRBV4-3 with TRBJ1-2, with 12 bases matching TRBD1. The J segment lost 4 bases and the V segment lost 4 bases, leaving 4 bases of the junction unmatched. This CDR3 spans 15 amino acids. Germline V lookup: CDR1 LGHNA, CDR2 YSLEER. Here the CDR3 DNA reads TGCGCCAGCAGCCCGGGACAGGGGGCACTCTATGGCTACACCTTC. Encoded protein: CASSPGQGALYGYTF.

V usage is TRBV5-1 and J usage is TRBJ2-5; TRBD1 matches 9 bases. Per germline, CDR1 SGHRS and CDR2 YFSETQ. V was clipped by 4 bases and J by 4 bases; unmatched bases: 8. The CDR3 is 15 residues long. The CDR3 region has the DNA TGCGCCAGCAGCCCCGAGGACAGGGGAGGAGAGACCCAGTACTTC. Protein product: CASSPEDRGGETQYF.

The rearrangement uses TRBV27 and TRBJ2-1; 12 nucleotides agree with TRBD2. This CDR3 has 16 residues. Looked up from germline, CDR1 is MNHEY and CDR2 is SMNVEV (reference sequence). Unmatched junction bases numbered 8, after V lost 5 bases and J lost 6 bases. Written as DNA, the CDR3 is TGTGCCAGCAGTAAAAGAGGACTAGCGGGACCCAATGAGCAGTTCTTC. Protein product: CASSKRGLAGPNEQFF.

This chain connects TRBV24-1 to TRBJ2-1; 9 nucleotides agree with TRBD2. The junction had 14 bases not matched to a gene; V was cut back by 3 bases and J by 9 bases. Looked up from germline, CDR1 is KGHDR and CDR2 is SFDVKD. CDR3 length equals 17 residues. CDR3 in DNA: TGTGCCACCAGTGATGCACCCTCTAGCGGGAATAGGGCTGAGCAGTTCTTC. Its protein is CATSDAPSSGNRAEQFF.

The V call is TRBV11-2, the J call TRBJ1-3; D is uncertain. This CDR3 contains 16 residues. From germline, CDR1 is SGHAT and CDR2 FQNNGV. V lost 1 base, J lost 0 bases, and 10 bases lay in between. CDR3 sequence: CASSLVGASSGNTIYF. CDR3 bases: TGTGCCAGCAGCTTAGTGGGCGCGAGCTCTGGAAACACCATATATTTT.

The chain links TRBV5-5 to TRBJ1-1, with D unclear. V gave up 0 bases and J gave up 5 bases, with 14 bases separating them. In germline, CDR1 is SGHKS, CDR2 YYEKEE (reference sequence). The CDR3 is 15 residues long. CDR3 coding DNA: TGTGCCAGCAGCTTGGGGCCGCTAGAGCTTACTGAAGCTTTCTTT. Amino acid sequence: CASSLGPLELTEAFF.

In its sample, this clone was seen a few times. J is TRBJ1-2 and V is TRBV19, with 9 bases fitting TRBD1. Per the germline V gene, CDR1 is LNHDA and CDR2 is SQIVND (reference sequence). With 10 bases clipped from V and 4 bases from J, the junction kept 10 bases outside the gene matches. CDR3 length: 14 amino acids. The CDR3: CATNDRGFGYGYTF. The DNA for the CDR3 is TGTGCCACTAACGACAGGGGGTTTGGCTATGGCTACACCTTC.